These 8 T cell receptor beta chains originate from one sample sequenced in a study of T-cell memory formation after mild COVID-19 (dated by TCRdb to 2020 to 2023). Receptor libraries were prepared by 5' RACE. Sequenced using an Illumina NovaSeq 6000. TCRdb reprocessed the public reads (quality trimming at Q25 with fastp, clone calling with MiXCR) and kept in-frame beta chains. Under each unique CDR3 protein, matching rows form one entry showing the most common genes and DNA. The sample includes some 450,000 distinct CDR3 sequences, with about 19% observed a single time. The ten top clones hold around 9.2% of the sample. The source material was PBMCs or a T cell subset sorted from them (not recorded which). All receptors derive from an adult woman who had mild COVID-19 (a few samples of this study predate the infection). The sample titles of this study are shuffled in the database, so cell type and time point are left out; the donor was told from shared clones.

V usage is TRBV18 and J usage is TRBJ2-3; D is unresolved. Trimming cost V 8 bases and J 0 bases, with 12 bases left between them. Germline CDR1 KGHSH, CDR2 LQKENI. This CDR3 has 14 residues. CDR3 sequence (DNA): TGTGCCAGCCTGAGTTGGTCCAGCACAGATACGCAGTATTTT. It is translated as CASLSWSSTDTQYF.

The chain has TRBV20-1 and TRBJ2-7, with D possibly being TRBD1 (5 bases). This CDR3 spans 15 amino acids. Trimming pared 1 base from V and 2 bases from J, leaving 15 bases between. CDR1 is DFQATT, CDR2 SNEGSKA, per germline (reference sequence). CDR3 loop: CSARGSSGIPYEQYF. The DNA of the CDR3 is TGCAGTGCTAGAGGTTCCTCAGGGATCCCCTACGAGCAGTACTTC.

This clonotype was seen at least ten times. This chain joins TRBV7-7 and TRBJ2-3, with TRBD1 matching over 7 bases. CDR3 length: 15 residues. CDR1 is SSHAT and CDR2 is FNYEAQ in the germline V gene (reference sequence). Unmatched junction bases numbered 6, after V lost 5 bases and J lost 1 base. The CDR3 nucleotides are TGTGCCAGCAGCCCCGGACAGGCACGCACAGATACGCAGTATTTT. Its protein product is CASSPGQARTDTQYF.

This chain joins TRBV3-1 and TRBJ1-1, with 9 bases identical to TRBD1. The germline V gene has CDR1 LGHDT and CDR2 YNNKEL (reference sequence). V gave up 3 bases and J gave up 11 bases; unmatched junction bases: 1. This CDR3 has 11 residues. Here the CDR3 DNA reads TGTGCCAGCAGCCATGGACAGGGGGCTTTCTTT. Protein: CASSHGQGAFF.

The gene calls are TRBV6-2 or TRBV6-3 and TRBJ2-7; no definite D call. Trimming stripped 6 bases from V and 1 base from J, with 22 bases between. Germline V gene data show CDR1 as MNHEY and CDR2 as SVGEGT. This CDR3 region has 17 residues. The CDR3 spells CASRNRQRSTESYEQYF. The CDR3 bases are TGTGCCAGCAGGAACCGGCAGAGGAGTACGGAGTCCTACGAGCAGTACTTC.

The table lists this clonotype with many counts. The J gene is TRBJ1-4, the V gene TRBV20-1; 11 positions match TRBD1. V shed 0 bases, J shed 7 bases, and the junction held 4 bases outside the gene matches. This CDR3 contains 15 residues. The V gene's germline CDR1 is DFQATT and CDR2 SNEGSKA (reference sequence). This CDR3 is CSARDRTGGREKLFF. The CDR3 DNA sequence: TGCAGTGCTAGAGATCGGACAGGGGGCCGTGAAAAACTGTTTTTT.

CDR3 bases: TGTGCCAGCAGCCAAGGACAGGGGAGAAATCAGCCCCAGCATTTT. Protein: CASSQGQGRNQPQHF. The chain couples TRBV7-2 to TRBJ1-5, with 9 bases fitting TRBD1. The CDR3 covers 15 residues. Losses at the gene ends were 5 bases for V and 4 bases for J; bases not matched to a gene: 6. Per the germline V gene, CDR1 is SGHTA and CDR2 is FQGNSA.

This chain links TRBV11-2 with TRBJ2-7; 7 bases are a match to TRBD1. Germline V gene sequence: CDR1 SGHAT, CDR2 FQNNGV. Germline trimming cut 5 bases from V and 2 bases from J; bases unmatched to any gene: 6. This CDR3 has 14 residues. CDR3 coding DNA: TGTGCCAGCAGCGCCACAGGGGCGGCCTACGAGCAGTACTTC. Translation: CASSATGAAYEQYF.